These T cell receptor beta chains were read from a single sample in a study of preoperative IRX-2 immunotherapy in early breast cancer. Sequencing was performed with immunoSEQ multiplex PCR; in TCRdb, only in-frame clones are kept and a portion is missing. The sample lists over 55,000 clones, roughly 94% occurring once. This material was obtained from a patient treated with IRX-2 immunotherapy. These receptors were collected from a human donor with breast cancer. The CDR3 runs from the conserved cysteine through the conserved F or W. The order of the fields is V gene, clone size, J gene, D gene, CDR3 protein, CDR3 DNA. A D gene is named only where the DNA matches it firmly. Size is omitted from some rows. Given values are once, few, many or a class for expanded clones.

V: TRBV27; size: NA; J: TRBJ1-5; D: NA; CDR3: CASSTLHSMNSNQPQHF; DNA: TGTGCCAGCAGCACCCTCCACAGTATGAATAGCAATCAGCCCCAGCATTTT
V: TRBV5-1; size: NA; J: TRBJ2-2; D: TRBD1; CDR3: CASSATTGALNTGELFF; DNA: TGCGCCAGCAGCGCAACGACAGGGGCGCTGAACACCGGGGAGCTGTTTTTT
V: TRBV7-2; size: NA; J: TRBJ2-2; D: NA; CDR3: CASSDRTSTGELFF; DNA: TGTGCCAGCTCAGACAGGACGAGCACCGGGGAGCTGTTTTTT
V: TRBV5-1; size: NA; J: TRBJ2-2; D: NA; CDR3: CASRFDSNTGELFF; DNA: TGCGCCTCCCGCTTCGACAGCAACACCGGGGAGCTGTTTTTT
V: TRBV7-7; size: NA; J: TRBJ1-1; D: NA; CDR3: CASSLYRETEAFF; DNA: TGTGCCAGCAGCTTATATCGTGAGACTGAAGCTTTCTTT
V: TRBV7-9; size: few; J: TRBJ2-3; D: NA; CDR3: CASSGYPNTDTQYF; DNA: TGTGCCAGCTCTGGTTATCCAAACACAGATACGCAGTATTTT
V: TRBV18; size: NA; J: TRBJ2-1; D: NA; CDR3: CASSPWAPGTRTLNEQFF; DNA: TGTGCCAGCTCACCTTGGGCCCCCGGGACACGGACTTTGAATGAGCAGTTCTTC
V: TRBV4-2; size: NA; J: TRBJ1-2; D: NA; CDR3: CASSQVQGDYGYTF; DNA: TGTGCCAGCAGCCAAGTACAGGGAGACTATGGCTACACCTTC
V: TRBV18; size: NA; J: TRBJ1-1; D: NA; CDR3: CASSPPPGGEAFF; DNA: TGTGCCAGCTCACCTCCTCCAGGTGGAGAAGCTTTCTTT
V: TRBV27; size: NA; J: TRBJ2-5; D: TRBD2; CDR3: CASSDSGGVGTQYF; DNA: TGTGCCAGCAGTGATAGCGGGGGAGTGGGGACCCAGTACTTC
V: TRBV13; size: NA; J: TRBJ1-6; D: TRBD1; CDR3: CASSTDRGNSPLHF; DNA: TGTGCCAGCAGCACGGACAGGGGGAATTCACCCCTCCACTTT
V: TRBV18; size: NA; J: TRBJ2-5; D: TRBD2; CDR3: CASSLIGGGHETQYF; DNA: TGTGCCAGCTCCCTGATTGGCGGGGGGCATGAGACCCAGTACTTC
V: TRBV6-5; size: NA; J: TRBJ2-2; D: TRBD1; CDR3: CASSPGQGFGELFF; DNA: TGTGCCAGCAGCCCGGGACAGGGGTTCGGGGAGCTGTTTTTT
V: TRBV19; size: NA; J: TRBJ2-5; D: TRBD2; CDR3: CASSIRPSGQETQYF; DNA: TGTGCCAGTAGTATCAGGCCTAGCGGACAAGAGACCCAGTACTTC
V: TRBV15; size: NA; J: TRBJ2-3; D: NA; CDR3: CATRRGADTQYF; DNA: TGTGCCACCAGAAGGGGAGCTGATACGCAGTATTTT
V: TRBV18; size: NA; J: TRBJ1-2; D: NA; CDR3: CASSLRGPSGYTF; DNA: TGTGCCAGCTCACTCCGGGGCCCGTCCGGCTACACCTTC
V: TRBV4-3; size: NA; J: TRBJ2-7; D: TRBD1; CDR3: CASSQDFRQGGSISYEQYF; DNA: TGCGCCAGCAGCCAAGATTTTCGACAGGGGGGCTCCATCTCCTACGAGCAGTACTTC
V: TRBV30; size: NA; J: TRBJ2-1; D: NA; CDR3: CAWIKGSYNEQFF; DNA: TGTGCCTGGATTAAGGGCTCCTACAATGAGCAGTTCTTC
V: TRBV11-1; size: NA; J: TRBJ2-7; D: NA; CDR3: CASSPRDSLFYEQYF; DNA: TGTGCCAGCAGCCCCCGGGACTCCTTATTCTACGAGCAGTACTTC
V: TRBV5-1; size: NA; J: TRBJ1-1; D: NA; CDR3: CASSQLGGDEAFF; DNA: TGCGCCAGCAGCCAGCTCGGGGGGGATGAAGCTTTCTTT
V: TRBV28; size: NA; J: TRBJ1-2; D: NA; CDR3: CASSFGPYGYTF; DNA: TGTGCCAGCAGTTTTGGCCCCTATGGCTACACCTTC
V: TRBV5-6; size: NA; J: TRBJ2-5; D: NA; CDR3: CASSLDGSQETQYF; DNA: TGTGCCAGCAGCTTGGATGGCAGCCAAGAGACCCAGTACTTC
V: TRBV19; size: NA; J: TRBJ2-7; D: TRBD1; CDR3: CASSIGGGSSYEQYF; DNA: TGTGCCAGTAGTATAGGAGGGGGCAGTTCCTACGAGCAGTACTTC
V: TRBV18; size: once; J: TRBJ1-2; D: TRBD1; CDR3: CASSPDRVEGYTF; DNA: TGTGCCAGCTCACCGGACAGGGTCGAAGGCTACACCTTC
V: TRBV7-2; size: NA; J: TRBJ1-1; D: NA; CDR3: CASSPFSERGPEAFF; DNA: TGTGCCAGCAGCCCCTTCTCTGAGCGGGGGCCTGAAGCTTTCTTT
V: TRBV18; size: NA; J: TRBJ1-5; D: NA; CDR3: CASSLTATANQPQHF; DNA: TGTGCCAGCTCATTGACAGCTACCGCCAATCAGCCCCAGCATTTT
V: TRBV7-9; size: NA; J: TRBJ2-7; D: NA; CDR3: CASSPDGYEQYF; DNA: TGTGCCAGCAGCCCGGACGGCTACGAGCAGTACTTC
V: TRBV5-1; size: NA; J: TRBJ2-5; D: TRBD2; CDR3: CASSPGLAGAETQYF; DNA: TGCGCCAGCAGCCCCGGACTAGCGGGGGCGGAGACCCAGTACTTC
V: TRBV6-6; size: NA; J: TRBJ1-5; D: TRBD1; CDR3: CASTWTGVNQPQHF; DNA: TGTGCCAGCACCTGGACAGGGGTAAATCAGCCCCAGCATTTT
V: TRBV6-1; size: NA; J: TRBJ1-2; D: NA; CDR3: CASSEARGGSYGYTF; DNA: TGTGCCAGCAGTGAAGCCCGCGGTGGGTCCTATGGCTACACCTTC
V: TRBV2; size: NA; J: TRBJ1-1; D: TRBD1; CDR3: CASSYRGRITEAFF; DNA: TGTGCCAGCAGTTATAGGGGGCGGATTACTGAAGCTTTCTTT
V: TRBV28; size: NA; J: TRBJ1-2; D: NA; CDR3: CASSSHAPGGYTF; DNA: TGTGCCAGCAGTTCGCATGCCCCGGGAGGCTACACCTTC
V: TRBV11-2; size: NA; J: TRBJ2-1; D: NA; CDR3: CASSLIGLSSSYNEQFF; DNA: TGTGCCAGCAGCTTAATTGGGCTATCTAGCTCCTACAATGAGCAGTTCTTC
V: TRBV16; size: NA; J: TRBJ2-2; D: NA; CDR3: CASSQTGHTGELFF; DNA: TGTGCCAGCAGCCAAACAGGGCACACCGGGGAGCTGTTTTTT
V: TRBV27; size: NA; J: TRBJ2-5; D: NA; CDR3: CASKKGLEGETQYF; DNA: TGTGCCAGCAAAAAAGGCTTGGAGGGGGAGACCCAGTACTTC
V: TRBV4-1; size: NA; J: TRBJ1-5; D: TRBD1; CDR3: CASSQEGQGRDQPQHF; DNA: TGCGCCAGCAGTCAAGAGGGACAGGGCAGAGATCAGCCCCAGCATTTT
V: TRBV11-2; size: NA; J: TRBJ1-5; D: NA; CDR3: CASSALRGGDQPQHF; DNA: TGTGCCAGCAGCGCACTTAGGGGGGGGGATCAGCCCCAGCATTTT
V: TRBV7-9; size: NA; J: TRBJ2-7; D: TRBD1; CDR3: CAGVGQDYEQYF; DNA: TGTGCAGGAGTGGGACAGGACTACGAGCAGTACTTC
V: TRBV6-5; size: NA; J: TRBJ1-2; D: NA; CDR3: CASRRKGSGGYTF; DNA: TGTGCCAGCAGGCGAAAGGGGTCGGGGGGCTACACCTTC
V: TRBV7-2; size: NA; J: TRBJ1-5; D: TRBD1; CDR3: CASSFDRGRQPQHF; DNA: TGTGCCAGCAGCTTTGACAGGGGGAGGCAGCCCCAGCATTTT
V: TRBV18; size: NA; J: TRBJ2-2; D: NA; CDR3: CASSPTGNTGELFF; DNA: TGTGCCAGCTCACCGACAGGGAACACCGGGGAGCTGTTTTTT
V: TRBV14; size: NA; J: TRBJ2-7; D: NA; CDR3: CASSLGGGVSYEQYF; DNA: TGTGCCAGCAGCCTAGGAGGGGGAGTATCCTACGAGCAGTACTTC
V: TRBV4-3; size: NA; J: TRBJ1-6; D: NA; CDR3: CASSQDRVNHSPLHF; DNA: TGCGCCAGCAGCCAAGATCGAGTAAATCATTCACCCCTCCACTTT
V: TRBV5-1; size: NA; J: TRBJ2-1; D: TRBD1; CDR3: CASSLAPSGQGANEQFF; DNA: TGCGCCAGCAGCCTGGCCCCCTCCGGACAGGGGGCGAATGAGCAGTTCTTC
V: TRBV11-2; size: NA; J: TRBJ2-1; D: NA; CDR3: CASSFGSRSSYNEQFF; DNA: TGTGCCAGCAGCTTTGGGTCGCGGAGCTCCTACAATGAGCAGTTCTTC
V: TRBV18; size: NA; J: TRBJ2-2; D: TRBD2; CDR3: CASSPLAGGRTTGELFF; DNA: TGTGCCAGCTCACCTCTAGCGGGAGGGCGAACGACCGGGGAGCTGTTTTTT
V: TRBV7-9; size: NA; J: TRBJ1-1; D: NA; CDR3: CASSFGRRTEAFF; DNA: TGTGCCAGCAGCTTTGGCAGACGTACTGAAGCTTTCTTT
V: TRBV19; size: NA; J: TRBJ2-2; D: TRBD1; CDR3: CASSISLVQGARTGELFF; DNA: TGTGCCAGTAGTATATCCTTAGTACAGGGGGCGCGAACCGGGGAGCTGTTTTTT
V: TRBV9; size: once; J: TRBJ2-3; D: NA; CDR3: CASSLLNTDTQYF; DNA: TGTGCCAGCAGCTTGTTGAATACAGATACGCAGTATTTT
V: TRBV5-1; size: once; J: TRBJ2-7; D: NA; CDR3: CASSPQGFLIYEQYF; DNA: TGCGCCAGCAGCCCACAGGGTTTCCTTATCTACGAGCAGTACTTC
V: TRBV7-7; size: NA; J: TRBJ2-2; D: NA; CDR3: CASSPAATGRSTGELFF; DNA: TGTGCCAGCAGCCCCGCTGCGACAGGTCGTAGCACCGGGGAGCTGTTTTTT
V: TRBV30; size: NA; J: TRBJ2-3; D: NA; CDR3: CAWGPRDTQYF; DNA: TGTGCCTGGGGCCCCCGGGATACGCAGTATTTT
V: TRBV28; size: NA; J: TRBJ2-7; D: TRBD1; CDR3: CASTDREEQYF; DNA: TGTGCCAGTACCGACAGGGAAGAGCAGTACTTC
V: TRBV18; size: NA; J: TRBJ2-5; D: NA; CDR3: CASSPGETQYF; DNA: TGTGCCAGCTCACCGGGGGAGACCCAGTACTTC
V: TRBV19; size: NA; J: TRBJ2-2; D: TRBD1; CDR3: CASSIDRDRNTGELFF; DNA: TGTGCCAGTAGTATAGATAGGGACAGGAACACCGGGGAGCTGTTTTTT
V: TRBV19; size: NA; J: TRBJ1-2; D: NA; CDR3: CASSRQPDPFNYGYTF; DNA: TGTGCCAGTAGCAGACAGCCTGATCCTTTTAACTATGGCTACACCTTC
V: TRBV7-3; size: few; J: TRBJ1-1; D: NA; CDR3: CASSEWVNTEAFF; DNA: TGTGCCAGCAGCGAGTGGGTGAACACTGAAGCTTTCTTT
V: TRBV18; size: NA; J: TRBJ1-4; D: NA; CDR3: CASSPDNRYGEKLFF; DNA: TGTGCCAGCTCACCGGACAACCGCTACGGTGAAAAACTGTTTTTT
V: TRBV4-3; size: NA; J: TRBJ2-7; D: NA; CDR3: CASSQDLAGYYEQYF; DNA: TGCGCCAGCAGCCAAGATCTCGCAGGCTACTACGAGCAGTACTTC
V: TRBV7-2; size: NA; J: TRBJ2-1; D: NA; CDR3: CASSLGNFGEQFF; DNA: TGTGCCAGCAGCTTAGGGAACTTCGGTGAGCAGTTCTTC